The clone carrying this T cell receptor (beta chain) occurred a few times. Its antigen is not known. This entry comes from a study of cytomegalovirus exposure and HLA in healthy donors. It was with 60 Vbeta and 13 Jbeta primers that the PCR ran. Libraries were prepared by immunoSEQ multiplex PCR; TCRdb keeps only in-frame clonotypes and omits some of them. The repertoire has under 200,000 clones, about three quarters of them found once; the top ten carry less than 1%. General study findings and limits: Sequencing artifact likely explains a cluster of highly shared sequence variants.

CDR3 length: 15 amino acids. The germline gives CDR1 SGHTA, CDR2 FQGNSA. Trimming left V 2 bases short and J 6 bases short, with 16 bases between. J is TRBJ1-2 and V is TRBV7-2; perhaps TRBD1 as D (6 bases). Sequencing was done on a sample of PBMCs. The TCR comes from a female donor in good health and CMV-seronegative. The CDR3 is CASSLQAGERHGYTF. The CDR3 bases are TGTGCCAGCAGCTTACAGGCAGGGGAAAGACATGGCTACACCTTC.